Shown below are 4 T cell receptor beta chains from a single sample sequenced in a study of T cell responses to AZD1222 COVID-19 vaccine. The data were produced by immunoSEQ multiplex PCR, yet TCRdb's version contains in-frame clones alone and is incomplete. The sample gives just over 150,000 clones, roughly nine tenths of which show up once; around 1.9% is in the top ten. The specimen was peripheral blood, collected on day 0 of AZD1222 vaccination. The origin of the receptors is an adult in good health.

V gene TRBV7-3 combines with J gene TRBJ2-3; 7 bases line up with TRBD2. CDR1 SGHTA and CDR2 FQGTGA come from the germline V gene. V lost 5 bases and J lost 2; bases outside the gene matches: 10. There are 16 residues in the CDR3. CDR3 residues: CASSPRGRGYTDTQYF. Written as DNA, the CDR3 is TGTGCCAGCAGCCCTCGCGGGCGGGGGTACACAGATACGCAGTATTTT.

This chain uses TRBV12-3 or TRBV12-4 with TRBJ2-5, with a possible D match to TRBD2 (6 bases). The CDR3 contains 13 residues. Between the trimmed V and J ends, which lost 5 bases and 2 bases, there was a span of 9 bases. The DNA for the CDR3 is TGTGCCAGCAGTCGGGACTGGCAAGAGACCCAGTACTTC. This gives the protein CASSRDWQETQYF.

V and J are TRBV7-9 and TRBJ2-1; 11 nucleotides align to TRBD2. The ends lost 9 bases at V and 3 bases at J; junction bases unmatched: 4. Germline-derived CDR1 and CDR2 are SEHNR and FQNEAQ (reference sequence). This CDR3 region has 14 residues. CDR3 nucleotide sequence: TGTGCCAGTCTGGGACTAGCGGACTACAATGAGCAGTTCTTC. Translation: CASLGLADYNEQFF.

This clone was observed once. V usage is TRBV9 and J usage is TRBJ1-3; D remains unclear. Germline values: CDR1 SGDLS, CDR2 YYNGEE. There are 16 residues in the CDR3. V dropped 0 bases and J dropped 0 bases, with 10 bases sitting between them. CDR3 amino acids: CASSVDSKISGNTIYF. DNA of the CDR3: TGTGCCAGCAGCGTAGATAGCAAAATCTCTGGAAACACCATATATTTT.